The clone carrying this TCR beta chain has more than one count but fewer than ten. Sequencing used cDNA as its template, made by extracting RNA and reverse transcribing it. Sequenced by immunoSEQ multiplex PCR; TCRdb stores in-frame clones only, minus some. Here the sample spans 150,000 or so clones, roughly 50% being singletons. The data were obtained in a study of CD8+ T cells in alopecia areata. The CDR3 totals 12 residues. V lost 4 bases and J lost 4, with 10 bases in between. Germline lookup yields CDR1 SQVTM and CDR2 ANQGSEA. V and J are TRBV29-1 and TRBJ1-2, with D perhaps TRBD1 (5 bases). This clonotype was sampled from a human donor with alopecia areata. Sample: CD8+ T cells sorted from blood, taken at week 0. CDR3 sequence (DNA): TGCAGCGTTGGTGGGGGAACCTATGGCTACACCTTC. This sequence encodes CSVGGGTYGYTF.